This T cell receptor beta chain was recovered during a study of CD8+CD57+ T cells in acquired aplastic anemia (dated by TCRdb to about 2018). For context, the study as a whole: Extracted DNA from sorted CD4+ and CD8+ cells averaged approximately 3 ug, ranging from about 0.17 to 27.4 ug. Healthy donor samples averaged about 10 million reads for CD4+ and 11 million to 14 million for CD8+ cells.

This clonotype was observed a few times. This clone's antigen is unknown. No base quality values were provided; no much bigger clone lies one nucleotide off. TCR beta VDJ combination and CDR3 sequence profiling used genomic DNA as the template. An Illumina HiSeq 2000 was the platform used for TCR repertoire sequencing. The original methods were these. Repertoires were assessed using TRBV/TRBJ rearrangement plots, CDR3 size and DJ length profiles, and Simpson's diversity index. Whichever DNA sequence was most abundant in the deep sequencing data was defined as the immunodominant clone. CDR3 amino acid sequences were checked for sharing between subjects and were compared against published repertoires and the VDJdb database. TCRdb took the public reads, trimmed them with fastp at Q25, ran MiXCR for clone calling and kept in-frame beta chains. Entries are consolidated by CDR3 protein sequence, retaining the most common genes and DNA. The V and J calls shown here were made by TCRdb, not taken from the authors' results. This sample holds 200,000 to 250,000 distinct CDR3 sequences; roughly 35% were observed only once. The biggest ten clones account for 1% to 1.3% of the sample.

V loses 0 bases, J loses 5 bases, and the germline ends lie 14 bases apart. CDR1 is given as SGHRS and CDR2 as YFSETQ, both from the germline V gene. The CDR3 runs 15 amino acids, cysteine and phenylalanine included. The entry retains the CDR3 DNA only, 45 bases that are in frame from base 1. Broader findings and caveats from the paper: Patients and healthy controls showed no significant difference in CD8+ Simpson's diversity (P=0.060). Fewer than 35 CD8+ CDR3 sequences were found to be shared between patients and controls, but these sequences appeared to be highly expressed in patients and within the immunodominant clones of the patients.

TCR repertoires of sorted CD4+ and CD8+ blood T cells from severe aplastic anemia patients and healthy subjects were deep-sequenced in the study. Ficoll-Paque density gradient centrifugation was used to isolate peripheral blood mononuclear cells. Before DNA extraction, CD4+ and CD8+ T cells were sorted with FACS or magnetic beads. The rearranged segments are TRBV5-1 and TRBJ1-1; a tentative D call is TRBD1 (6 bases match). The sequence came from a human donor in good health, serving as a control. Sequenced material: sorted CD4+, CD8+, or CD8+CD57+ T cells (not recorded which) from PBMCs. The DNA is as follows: TGCGCCAGCAGCTTGGGGGGGCTTCTTGGGACTGAAGCTTTCTTT. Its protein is CASSLGGLLGTEAFF.